The subject of this entry is one T cell receptor (beta chain). The antigen is not known. The sample comes from a study of T cell responses to AZD1222 COVID-19 vaccine. Study observations and caveats: All repertoire sampling was performed exclusively after the peak T cell response. Most donors were white British, females outnumbered males, and clonal diversity was possibly underestimated. The study found vaccine-associated CD4 TCRs spanning spike, dominant at 160-218 and 743-854.

Assay used: immunoSEQ multiplex PCR; TCRdb lists only in-frame clones, some missing. The data show some 150,000 clones, with around 90% seen just once and 2.8% held by the top ten. The CDR3 runs to 15 residues. V was trimmed by 2 bases and J by 0 bases, leaving 8 bases between them. CDR1 is SGHTA, CDR2 FQGTGA, per germline. The chain links TRBV7-3 to TRBJ1-3; D is undetermined. This specimen was peripheral blood, taken on day 0 of MenACWY control vaccination. The sequence was obtained from an adult in good health. The CDR3 is CASSLFPGSGNTIYF. CDR3 DNA: TGTGCCAGCAGCTTATTCCCAGGCTCTGGAAACACCATATATTTT.